This T cell receptor (beta chain) was documented in a study of CD4 T cells in relation to SARS-CoV-2 and coronaviruses. The assay was immunoSEQ multiplex PCR, and TCRdb's table has in-frame clones only and misses some. This sample carries tens of thousands of clones, 85% to 95% of them seen once, and the ten largest clones take around 0.13%. This CDR3 spans 15 amino acids. V lost 4 bases, J lost 3 bases, and 9 bases stayed unmatched. The germline gives CDR1 MNHEY, CDR2 SMNVEV (reference sequence). Whole-study findings and limits: In roughly two thirds of donors, memory CD4+ clonotypes crossrecognized SARS-CoV-2 and at least one common cold coronavirus spike.

CD4+ T cells from unexposed donors were obtained before the COVID-19 pandemic (2011-2018). Naive and memory CD4+ T cells were separated from cryopreserved PBMCs. Comments on this clone: Antigen specificity is unknown.

The sample taken for sequencing was naive CD4+ T cells from PBMCs. The subset denotes: naive CD4+ T cells isolated by negative enrichment. This TCR derives from a human donor in good health. The chain has TRBV27 and TRBJ2-7; 7 bases are shared with TRBD2. The CDR3 here is CASSSEASGSYEQYF. CDR3 nucleotide sequence: TGTGCCAGCAGTTCGGAGGCTAGCGGAAGCTACGAGCAGTACTTC.